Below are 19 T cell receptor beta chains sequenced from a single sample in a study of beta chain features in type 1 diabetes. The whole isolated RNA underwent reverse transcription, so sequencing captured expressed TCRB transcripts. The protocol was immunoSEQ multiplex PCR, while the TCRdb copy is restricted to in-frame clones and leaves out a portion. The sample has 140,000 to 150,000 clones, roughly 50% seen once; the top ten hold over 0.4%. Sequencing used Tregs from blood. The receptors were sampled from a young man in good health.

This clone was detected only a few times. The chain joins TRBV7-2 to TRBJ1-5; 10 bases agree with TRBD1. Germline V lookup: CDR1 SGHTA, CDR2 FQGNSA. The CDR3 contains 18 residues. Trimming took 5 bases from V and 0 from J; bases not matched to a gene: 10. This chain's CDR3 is CASSPGGTGAYSNQPQHF. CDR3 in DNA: TGTGCCAGCAGCCCAGGCGGGACAGGGGCGTATAGCAATCAGCCCCAGCATTTT. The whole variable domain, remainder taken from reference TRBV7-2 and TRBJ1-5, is GAGVSQSPSNKVTEKGKDVELRCDPISGHTALYWYRQSLGQGLEFLIYFQGNSAPDKSGLPSDRFSAERTGGSVSTLTIQRTQQEDSAVYLCASSPGGTGAYSNQPQHFGDGTRLSIL.

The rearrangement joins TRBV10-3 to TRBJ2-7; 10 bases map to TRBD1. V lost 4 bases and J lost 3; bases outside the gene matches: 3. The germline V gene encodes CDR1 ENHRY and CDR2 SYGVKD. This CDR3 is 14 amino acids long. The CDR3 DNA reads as TGTGCCATCAGTGCGGGGACAGGGGACTACGAGCAGTACTTC. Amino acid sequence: CAISAGTGDYEQYF.

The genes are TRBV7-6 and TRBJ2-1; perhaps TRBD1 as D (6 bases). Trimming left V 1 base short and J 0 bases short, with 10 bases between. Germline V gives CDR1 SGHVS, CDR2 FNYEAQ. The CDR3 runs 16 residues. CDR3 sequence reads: CASSLGGPSSYNEQFF. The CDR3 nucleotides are TGTGCCAGCAGCTTAGGGGGGCCCAGCTCCTACAATGAGCAGTTCTTC.

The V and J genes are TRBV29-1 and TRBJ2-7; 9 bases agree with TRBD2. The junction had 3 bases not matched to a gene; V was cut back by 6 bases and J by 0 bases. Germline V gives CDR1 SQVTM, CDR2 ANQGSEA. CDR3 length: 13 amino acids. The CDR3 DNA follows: TGCAGCGTAGGACTAGCGCTCTCCTACGAGCAGTACTTC. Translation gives CSVGLALSYEQYF.

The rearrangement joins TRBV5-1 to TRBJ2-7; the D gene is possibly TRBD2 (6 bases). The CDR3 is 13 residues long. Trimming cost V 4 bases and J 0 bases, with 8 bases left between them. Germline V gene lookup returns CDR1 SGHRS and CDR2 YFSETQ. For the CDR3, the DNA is TGCGCCAGCAGCCACGGGAGCTCCTACGAGCAGTACTTC. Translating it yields CASSHGSSYEQYF.

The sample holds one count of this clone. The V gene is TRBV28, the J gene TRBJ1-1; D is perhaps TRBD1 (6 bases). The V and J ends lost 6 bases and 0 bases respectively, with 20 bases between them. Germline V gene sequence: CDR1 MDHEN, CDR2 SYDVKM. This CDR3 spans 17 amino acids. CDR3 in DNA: TGTGCCAGCAGGCCACGATCGTACCAGGGGATGAACACTGAAGCTTTCTTT. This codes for CASRPRSYQGMNTEAFF.

CDR3 DNA: TGTGCCACCAGCAGAGATTTGGCTGAAGAGACCCAGTACTTC. It specifies CATSRDLAEETQYF. This chain joins TRBV15 and TRBJ2-5, with D hard to call. Germline CDR1 and CDR2: LNHNV and YYDKDF (reference sequence). V lost 0 bases and J lost 3, with 8 bases in between. The CDR3 is 14 residues long. Combining the CDR3 with reference TRBV15 and TRBJ2-5 gives the whole variable domain DAMVIQNPRYQVTQFGKPVTLSCSQTLNHNVMYWYQQKSSQAPKLLFHYYDKDFNNEADTPDNFQSRRPNTSFCFLDIRSPGLGDTAMYLCATSRDLAEETQYFGPGTRLLVL.

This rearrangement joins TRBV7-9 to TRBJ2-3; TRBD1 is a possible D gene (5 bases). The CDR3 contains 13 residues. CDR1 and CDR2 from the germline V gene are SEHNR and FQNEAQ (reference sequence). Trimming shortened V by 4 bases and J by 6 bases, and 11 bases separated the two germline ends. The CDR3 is CASSSGQRDTQYF. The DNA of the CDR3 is TGTGCCAGCAGCTCCGGACAACGCGATACGCAGTATTTT.

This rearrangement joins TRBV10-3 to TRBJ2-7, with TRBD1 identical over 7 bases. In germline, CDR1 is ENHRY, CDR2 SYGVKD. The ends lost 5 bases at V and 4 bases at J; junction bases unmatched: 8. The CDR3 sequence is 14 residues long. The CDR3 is CAISRDSASYEQYF. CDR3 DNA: TGTGCCATCAGTAGGGACAGCGCGTCTTACGAGCAGTACTTC.

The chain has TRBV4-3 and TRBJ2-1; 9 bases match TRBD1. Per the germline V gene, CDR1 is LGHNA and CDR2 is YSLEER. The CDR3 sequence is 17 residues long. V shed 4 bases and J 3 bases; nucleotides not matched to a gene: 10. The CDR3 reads CASSLLQGAELYNEQFF. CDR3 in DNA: TGCGCCAGCAGCCTTCTACAGGGGGCTGAACTCTACAATGAGCAGTTCTTC.

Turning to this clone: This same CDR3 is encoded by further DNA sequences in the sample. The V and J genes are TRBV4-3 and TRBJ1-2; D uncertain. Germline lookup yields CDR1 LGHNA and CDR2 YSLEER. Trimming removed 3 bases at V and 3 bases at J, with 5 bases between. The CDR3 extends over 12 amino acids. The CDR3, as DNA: TGCGCCAGCAGCCACGGAGACTATGGCTACACCTTC. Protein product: CASSHGDYGYTF.

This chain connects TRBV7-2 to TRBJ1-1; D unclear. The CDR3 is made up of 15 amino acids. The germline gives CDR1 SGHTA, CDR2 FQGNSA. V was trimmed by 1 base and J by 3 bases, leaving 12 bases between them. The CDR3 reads CASSLVLGGHTEAFF. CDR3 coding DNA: TGTGCCAGCAGCTTAGTTCTTGGCGGGCACACTGAAGCTTTCTTT.

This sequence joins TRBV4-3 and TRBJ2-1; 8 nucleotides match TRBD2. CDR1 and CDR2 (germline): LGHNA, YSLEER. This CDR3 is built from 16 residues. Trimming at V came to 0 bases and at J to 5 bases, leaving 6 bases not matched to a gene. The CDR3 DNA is TGCGCCAGCAGCCAAGAAGGAAGCGGGAGAAACAATGAGCAGTTCTTC. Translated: CASSQEGSGRNNEQFF.

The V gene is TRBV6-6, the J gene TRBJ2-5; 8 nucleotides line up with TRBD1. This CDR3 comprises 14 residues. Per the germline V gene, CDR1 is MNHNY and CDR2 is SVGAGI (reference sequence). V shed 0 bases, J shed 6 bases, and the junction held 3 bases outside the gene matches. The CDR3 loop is CASSYSDRAKTQYF. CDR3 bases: TGTGCCAGCAGTTACTCGGACAGGGCCAAGACCCAGTACTTC.

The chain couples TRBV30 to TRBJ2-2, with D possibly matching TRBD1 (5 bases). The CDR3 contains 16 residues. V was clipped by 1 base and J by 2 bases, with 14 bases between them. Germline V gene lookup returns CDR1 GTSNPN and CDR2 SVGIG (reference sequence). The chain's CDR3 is CAWSAYTDTNTGELFF. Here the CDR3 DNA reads TGTGCCTGGAGTGCATATACGGACACAAACACCGGGGAGCTGTTTTTT.

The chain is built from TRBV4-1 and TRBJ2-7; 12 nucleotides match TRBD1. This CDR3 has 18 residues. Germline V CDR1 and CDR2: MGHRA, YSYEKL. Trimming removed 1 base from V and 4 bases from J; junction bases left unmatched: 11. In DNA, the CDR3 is TGCGCCAGCAGCCAAGCTGTCTCCGGGACAGGGGGCTGGTACGAGCAGTACTTC. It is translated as CASSQAVSGTGGWYEQYF.

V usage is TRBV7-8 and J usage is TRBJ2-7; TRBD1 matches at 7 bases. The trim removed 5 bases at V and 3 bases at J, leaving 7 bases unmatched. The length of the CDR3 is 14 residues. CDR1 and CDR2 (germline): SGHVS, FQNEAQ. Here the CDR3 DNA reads TGTGCCAGCAGCAGACGGGACAGCCTCTACGAGCAGTACTTC. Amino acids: CASSRRDSLYEQYF. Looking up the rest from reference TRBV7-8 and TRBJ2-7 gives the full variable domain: GAGVSQSPRYKVAKRGQDVALRCDPISGHVSLFWYQQALGQGPEFLTYFQNEAQLDKSGLPSDRFFAERPEGSVSTLKIQRTQQEDSAVYLCASSRRDSLYEQYFGPGTRLTVT.

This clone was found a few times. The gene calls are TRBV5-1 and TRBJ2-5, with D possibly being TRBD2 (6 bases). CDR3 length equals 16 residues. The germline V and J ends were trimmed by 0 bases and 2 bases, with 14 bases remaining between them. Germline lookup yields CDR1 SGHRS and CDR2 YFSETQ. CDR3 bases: TGCGCCAGCAGCTTGGATTTGGGGAGGAGACAAGAGACCCAGTACTTC. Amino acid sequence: CASSLDLGRRQETQYF.

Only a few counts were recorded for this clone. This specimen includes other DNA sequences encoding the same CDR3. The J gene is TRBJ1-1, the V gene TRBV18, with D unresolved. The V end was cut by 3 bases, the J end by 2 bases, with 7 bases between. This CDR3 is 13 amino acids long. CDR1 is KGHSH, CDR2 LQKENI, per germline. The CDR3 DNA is TGTGCCAGCTCACCCGGGAGAAACACTGAAGCTTTCTTT. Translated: CASSPGRNTEAFF.